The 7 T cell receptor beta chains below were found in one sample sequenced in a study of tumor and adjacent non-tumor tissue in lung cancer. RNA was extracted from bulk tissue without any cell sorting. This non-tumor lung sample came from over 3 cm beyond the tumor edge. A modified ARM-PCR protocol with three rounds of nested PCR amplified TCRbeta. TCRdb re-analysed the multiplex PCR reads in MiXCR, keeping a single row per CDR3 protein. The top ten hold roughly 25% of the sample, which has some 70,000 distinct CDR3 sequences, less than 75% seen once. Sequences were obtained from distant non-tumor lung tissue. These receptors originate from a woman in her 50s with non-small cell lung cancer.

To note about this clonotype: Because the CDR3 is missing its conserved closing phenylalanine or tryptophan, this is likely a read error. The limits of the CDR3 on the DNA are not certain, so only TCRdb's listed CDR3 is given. This CDR3 is CASSYREKKGANVLTI. The rearrangement uses TRBV6-7 and TRBJ2-6. TRBV6-7 is treated as an ORF (open reading frame) with a function not yet certain. Counting both end residues, the CDR3 totals 16 amino acids.

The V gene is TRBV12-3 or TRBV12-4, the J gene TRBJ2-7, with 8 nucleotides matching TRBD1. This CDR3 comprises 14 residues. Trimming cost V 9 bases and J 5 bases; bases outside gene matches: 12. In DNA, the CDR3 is TGTGCCAGTAGAGCAGCCAGGACAGGGCACGAGCAGTACTTC. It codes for CASRAARTGHEQYF.

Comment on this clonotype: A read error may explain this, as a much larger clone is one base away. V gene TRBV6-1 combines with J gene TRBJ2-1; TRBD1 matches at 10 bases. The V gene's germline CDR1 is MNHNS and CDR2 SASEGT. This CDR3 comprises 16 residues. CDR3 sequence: CASSIEGTGVGNDQFF. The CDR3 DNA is TGTGCCAGCAGTATTGAGGGGACAGGGGTGGGGAATGACCAGTTCTTC.

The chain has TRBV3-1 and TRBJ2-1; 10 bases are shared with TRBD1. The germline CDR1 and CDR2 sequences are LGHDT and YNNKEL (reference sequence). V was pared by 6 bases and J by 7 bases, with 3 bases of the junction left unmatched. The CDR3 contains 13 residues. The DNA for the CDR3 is TGTGCCAGCAGAAGGGACAGGGGAAATGAGCAGTTCTTC. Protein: CASRRDRGNEQFF.

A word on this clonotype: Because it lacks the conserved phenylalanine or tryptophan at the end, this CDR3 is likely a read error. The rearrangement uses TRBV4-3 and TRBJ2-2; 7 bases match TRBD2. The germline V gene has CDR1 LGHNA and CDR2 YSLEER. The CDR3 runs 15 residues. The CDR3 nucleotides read TGCGCCAACAGCCAAGAGGGCGGGAGAAGCGGGGAGCTGTTTTTG. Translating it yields CANSQEGGRSGELFL.

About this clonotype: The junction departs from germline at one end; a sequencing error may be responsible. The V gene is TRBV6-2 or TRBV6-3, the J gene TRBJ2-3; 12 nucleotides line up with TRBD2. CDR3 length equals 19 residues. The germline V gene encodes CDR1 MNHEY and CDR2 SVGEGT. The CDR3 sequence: CASSYSTASGRANTDTQYF. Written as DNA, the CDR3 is TGTGCCAGCAGTTACTCGACCGCTAGCGGGAGGGCTAACACAGATACACAGTATTTT.

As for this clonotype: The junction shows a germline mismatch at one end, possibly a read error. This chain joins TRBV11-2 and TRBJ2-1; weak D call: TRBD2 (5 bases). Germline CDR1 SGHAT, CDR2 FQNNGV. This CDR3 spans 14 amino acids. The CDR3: CVSGFLSQYNEQFF. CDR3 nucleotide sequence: TGTGTCAGCGGCTTCCTATCACAATACAATGAGCAGTTCTTC.